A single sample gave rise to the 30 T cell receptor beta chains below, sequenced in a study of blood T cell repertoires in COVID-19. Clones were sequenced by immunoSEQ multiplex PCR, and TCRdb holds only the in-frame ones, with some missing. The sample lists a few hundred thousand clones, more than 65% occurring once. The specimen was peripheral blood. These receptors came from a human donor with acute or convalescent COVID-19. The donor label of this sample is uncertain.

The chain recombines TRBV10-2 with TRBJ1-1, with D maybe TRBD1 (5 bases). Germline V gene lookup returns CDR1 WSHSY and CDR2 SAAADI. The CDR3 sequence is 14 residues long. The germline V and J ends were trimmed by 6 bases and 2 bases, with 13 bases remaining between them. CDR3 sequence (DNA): TGCGCCAGCAGGGAAAGCGGGGCAAACACTGAAGCTTTCTTT. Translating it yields CASRESGANTEAFF.

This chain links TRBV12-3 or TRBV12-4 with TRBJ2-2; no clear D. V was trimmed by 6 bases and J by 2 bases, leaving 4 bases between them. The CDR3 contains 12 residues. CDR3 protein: CASSPNTGELFF. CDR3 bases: TGTGCCAGCAGCCCAAACACCGGGGAGCTGTTTTTT.

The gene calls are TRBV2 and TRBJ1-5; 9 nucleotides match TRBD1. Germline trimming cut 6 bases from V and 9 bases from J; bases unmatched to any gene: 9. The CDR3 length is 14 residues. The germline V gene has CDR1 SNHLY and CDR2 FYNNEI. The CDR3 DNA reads TGTGCCAGCAGGACAGGGGGGGAAGGCCTGCCCCAGCATTTT. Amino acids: CASRTGGEGLPQHF.

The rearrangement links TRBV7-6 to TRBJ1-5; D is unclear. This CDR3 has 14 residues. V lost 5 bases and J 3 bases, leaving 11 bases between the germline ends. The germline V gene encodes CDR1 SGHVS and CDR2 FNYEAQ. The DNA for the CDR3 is TGTGCCAGCAGCGCCAACAGTTTCAATCAGCCCCAGCATTTT. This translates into CASSANSFNQPQHF.

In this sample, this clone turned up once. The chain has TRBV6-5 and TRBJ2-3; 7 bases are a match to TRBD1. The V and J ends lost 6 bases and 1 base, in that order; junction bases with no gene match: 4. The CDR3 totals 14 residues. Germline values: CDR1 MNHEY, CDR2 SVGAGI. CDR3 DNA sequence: TGTGCCAGCAGGAGGGGGACAGGCACAGATACGCAGTATTTT. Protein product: CASRRGTGTDTQYF.

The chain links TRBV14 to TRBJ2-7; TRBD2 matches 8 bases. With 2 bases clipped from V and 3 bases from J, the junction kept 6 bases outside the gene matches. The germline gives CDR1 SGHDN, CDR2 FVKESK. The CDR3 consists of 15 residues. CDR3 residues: CASSQMGLGSYEQYF. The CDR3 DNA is TGTGCCAGCAGCCAAATGGGACTAGGTAGCTACGAGCAGTACTTC.

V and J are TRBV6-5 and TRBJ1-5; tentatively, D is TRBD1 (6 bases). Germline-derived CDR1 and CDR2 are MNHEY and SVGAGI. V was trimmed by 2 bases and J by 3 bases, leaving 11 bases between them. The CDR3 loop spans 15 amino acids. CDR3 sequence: CASSYARTVNQPQHF. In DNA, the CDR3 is TGTGCCAGCAGTTACGCCCGGACAGTCAATCAGCCCCAGCATTTT.

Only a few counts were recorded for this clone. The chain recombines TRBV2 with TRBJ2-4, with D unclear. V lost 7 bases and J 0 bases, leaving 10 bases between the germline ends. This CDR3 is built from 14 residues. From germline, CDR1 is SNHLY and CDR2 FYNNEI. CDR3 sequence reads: CASINLLAKNIQYF. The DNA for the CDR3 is TGTGCCAGCATCAACTTACTAGCCAAAAACATTCAGTACTTC. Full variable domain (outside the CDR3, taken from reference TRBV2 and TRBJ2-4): EPEVTQTPSHQVTQMGQEVILRCVPISNHLYFYWYRQILGQKVEFLVSFYNNEISEKSEIFDDQFSVERPDGSNFTLKIRSTKLEDSAMYFCASINLLAKNIQYFGAGTRLSVL.

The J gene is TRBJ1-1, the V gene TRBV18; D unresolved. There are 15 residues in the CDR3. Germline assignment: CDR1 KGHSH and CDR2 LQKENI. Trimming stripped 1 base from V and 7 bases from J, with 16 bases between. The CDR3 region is CASSPRYGELNEAFF. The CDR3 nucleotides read TGTGCCAGCTCACCACGCTACGGGGAGCTAAATGAAGCTTTCTTT. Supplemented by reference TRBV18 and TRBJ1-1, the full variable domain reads NAGVMQNPRHLVRRRGQEARLRCSPMKGHSHVYWYRQLPEEGLKFMVYLQKENIIDESGMPKERFSAEFPKEGPSILRIQQVVRGDSAAYFCASSPRYGELNEAFFGQGTRLTVV.

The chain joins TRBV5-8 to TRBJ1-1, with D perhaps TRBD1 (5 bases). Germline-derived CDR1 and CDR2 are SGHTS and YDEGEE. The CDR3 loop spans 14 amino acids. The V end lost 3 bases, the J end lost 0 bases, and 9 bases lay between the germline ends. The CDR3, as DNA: TGTGCCAGCAGCTCGGGACTCATGAACACTGAAGCTTTCTTT. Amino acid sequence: CASSSGLMNTEAFF.

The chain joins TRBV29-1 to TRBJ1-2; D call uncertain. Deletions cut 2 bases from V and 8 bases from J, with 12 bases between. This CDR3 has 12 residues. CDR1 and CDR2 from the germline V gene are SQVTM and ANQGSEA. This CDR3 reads CSVETGKSGYTF. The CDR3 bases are TGCAGCGTTGAAACGGGGAAGAGCGGCTACACCTTC.

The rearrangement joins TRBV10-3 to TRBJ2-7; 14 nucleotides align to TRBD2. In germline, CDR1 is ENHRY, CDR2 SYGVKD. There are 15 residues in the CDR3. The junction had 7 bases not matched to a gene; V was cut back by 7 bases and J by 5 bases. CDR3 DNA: TGTGCCATCATAGAGGGACTAGCGGGAGACCACGAGCAGTACTTC. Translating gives CAIIEGLAGDHEQYF.

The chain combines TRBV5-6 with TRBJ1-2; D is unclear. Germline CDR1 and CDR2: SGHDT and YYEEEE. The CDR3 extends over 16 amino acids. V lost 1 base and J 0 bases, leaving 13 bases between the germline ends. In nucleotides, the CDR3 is TGTGCCAGCAGCTTGTTCGGGATCGTCTCTAACTATGGCTACACCTTC. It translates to CASSLFGIVSNYGYTF. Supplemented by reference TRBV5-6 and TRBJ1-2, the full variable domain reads DAGVTQSPTHLIKTRGQQVTLRCSPKSGHDTVSWYQQALGQGPQFIFQYYEEEERQRGNFPDRFSGHQFPNYSSELNVNALLLGDSALYLCASSLFGIVSNYGYTFGSGTRLTVV.

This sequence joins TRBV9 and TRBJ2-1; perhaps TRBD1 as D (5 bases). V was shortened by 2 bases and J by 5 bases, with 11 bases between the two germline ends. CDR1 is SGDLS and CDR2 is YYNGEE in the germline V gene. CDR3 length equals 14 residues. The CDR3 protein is CASSVDRSDNEQFF. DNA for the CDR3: TGTGCCAGCAGCGTTGACAGATCCGACAATGAGCAGTTCTTC.

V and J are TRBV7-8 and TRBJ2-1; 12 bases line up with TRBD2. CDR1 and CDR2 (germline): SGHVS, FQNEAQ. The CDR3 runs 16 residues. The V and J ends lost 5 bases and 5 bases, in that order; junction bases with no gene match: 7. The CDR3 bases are TGTGCCAGCAGCCCATGGACTAGCGGGACCCACAATGAGCAGTTCTTC. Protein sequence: CASSPWTSGTHNEQFF.

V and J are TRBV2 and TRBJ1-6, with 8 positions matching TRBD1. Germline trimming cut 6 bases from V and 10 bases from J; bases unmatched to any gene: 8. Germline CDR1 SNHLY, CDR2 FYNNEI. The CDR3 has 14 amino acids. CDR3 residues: CASSPRTGPSPLHF. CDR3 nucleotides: TGTGCCAGCAGCCCTCGGACAGGGCCCTCACCCCTCCACTTT.

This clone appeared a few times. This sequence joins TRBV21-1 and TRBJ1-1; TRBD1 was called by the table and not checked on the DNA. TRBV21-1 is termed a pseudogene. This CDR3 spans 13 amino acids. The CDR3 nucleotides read TGTGCCAGCAGCAAAGACAAGAACACTGAAGCTTTCTTT. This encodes CASSKDKNTEAFF.

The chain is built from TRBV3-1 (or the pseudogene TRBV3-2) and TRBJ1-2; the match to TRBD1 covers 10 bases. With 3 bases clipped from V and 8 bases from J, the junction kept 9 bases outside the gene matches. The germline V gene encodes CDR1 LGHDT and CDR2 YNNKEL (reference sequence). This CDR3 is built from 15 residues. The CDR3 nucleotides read TGTGCCAGCAGCCACTGGGACAGGGGTTCCGGGGGCTACACCTTC. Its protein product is CASSHWDRGSGGYTF.

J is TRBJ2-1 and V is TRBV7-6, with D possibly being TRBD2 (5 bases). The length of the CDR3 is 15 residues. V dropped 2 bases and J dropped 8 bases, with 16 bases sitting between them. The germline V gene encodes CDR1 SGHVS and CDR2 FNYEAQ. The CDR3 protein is CASSLLVAPQDEQFF. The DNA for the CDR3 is TGTGCCAGCAGCTTACTTGTAGCGCCGCAGGATGAGCAGTTCTTC.

The CDR3 reads CASRKRGDTEAFF. DNA of the CDR3: TGTGCCAGCAGGAAGCGGGGGGACACTGAAGCTTTCTTT. The gene calls are TRBV12-3 or TRBV12-4 and TRBJ1-1, with D perhaps TRBD1 (5 bases). Between the trimmed V and J ends, which lost 6 bases and 3 bases, there was a span of 11 bases. The CDR3 covers 13 residues.

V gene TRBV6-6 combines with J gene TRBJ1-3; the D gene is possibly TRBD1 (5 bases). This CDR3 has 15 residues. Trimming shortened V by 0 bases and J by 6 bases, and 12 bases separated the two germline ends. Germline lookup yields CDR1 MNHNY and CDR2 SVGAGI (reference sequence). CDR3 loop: CASSYSKGNQNTIYF. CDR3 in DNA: TGTGCCAGCAGTTACTCGAAGGGGAACCAAAACACCATATATTTT.

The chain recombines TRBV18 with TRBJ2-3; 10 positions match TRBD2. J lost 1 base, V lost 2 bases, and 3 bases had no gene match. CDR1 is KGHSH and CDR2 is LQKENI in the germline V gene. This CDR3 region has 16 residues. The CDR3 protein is CASSPSGLAGTDTQYF. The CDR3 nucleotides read TGTGCCAGCTCACCATCAGGACTAGCGGGCACAGATACGCAGTATTTT.

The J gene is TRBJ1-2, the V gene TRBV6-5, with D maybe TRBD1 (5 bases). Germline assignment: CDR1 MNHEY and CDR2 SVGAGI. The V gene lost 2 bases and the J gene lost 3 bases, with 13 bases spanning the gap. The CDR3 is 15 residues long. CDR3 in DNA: TGTGCCAGCAGTTACGTCCGGGGGACCGACTATGGCTACACCTTC. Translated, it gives CASSYVRGTDYGYTF.

In DNA, the CDR3 is TGTGCCAGCAGTTCCGGGGGTCGAGAGACCCAGTACTTC. It encodes CASSSGGRETQYF. V usage is TRBV12-3 or TRBV12-4 and J usage is TRBJ2-5, with TRBD2 as a possible D gene (6 bases). The ends were cut back, 4 bases at V and 4 bases at J, with 10 bases in the middle. The CDR3 is made up of 13 amino acids.

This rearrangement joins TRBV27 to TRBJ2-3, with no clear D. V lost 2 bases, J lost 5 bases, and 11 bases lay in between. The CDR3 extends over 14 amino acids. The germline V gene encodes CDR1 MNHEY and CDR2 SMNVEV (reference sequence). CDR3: CASSLDGHRDTQYF. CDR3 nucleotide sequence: TGTGCCAGCAGTTTAGATGGCCACAGAGATACGCAGTATTTT.

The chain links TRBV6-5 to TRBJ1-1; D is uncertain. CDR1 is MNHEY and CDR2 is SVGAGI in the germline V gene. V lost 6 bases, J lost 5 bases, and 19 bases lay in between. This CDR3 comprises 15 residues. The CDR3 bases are TGTGCCAGCAGCAGGCTGAGTAGTGGGTGGACTGAAGCTTTCTTT. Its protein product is CASSRLSSGWTEAFF.

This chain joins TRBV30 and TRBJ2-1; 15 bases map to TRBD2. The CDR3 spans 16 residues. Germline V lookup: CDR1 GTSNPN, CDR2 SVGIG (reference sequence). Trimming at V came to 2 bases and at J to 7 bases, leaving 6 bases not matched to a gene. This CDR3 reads CAWSSRGTSGRNEQFF. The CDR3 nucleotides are TGTGCCTGGAGTTCGCGTGGGACTAGCGGGAGGAATGAGCAGTTCTTC.

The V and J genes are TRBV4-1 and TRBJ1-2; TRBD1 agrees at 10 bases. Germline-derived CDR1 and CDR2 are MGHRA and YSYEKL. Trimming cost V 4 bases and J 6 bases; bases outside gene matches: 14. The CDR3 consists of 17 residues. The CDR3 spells CASSPGDRGYLNDGYTF. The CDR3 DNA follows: TGCGCCAGCAGCCCCGGGGACAGGGGATATCTGAACGATGGCTACACCTTC.

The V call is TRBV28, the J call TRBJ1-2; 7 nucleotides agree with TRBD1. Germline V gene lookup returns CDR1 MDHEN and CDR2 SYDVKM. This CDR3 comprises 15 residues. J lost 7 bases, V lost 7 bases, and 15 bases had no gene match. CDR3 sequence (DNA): TGTGCCAGCACGAAAAATAAGGGGGCGCTCACTGGCTACACCTTC. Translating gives CASTKNKGALTGYTF.

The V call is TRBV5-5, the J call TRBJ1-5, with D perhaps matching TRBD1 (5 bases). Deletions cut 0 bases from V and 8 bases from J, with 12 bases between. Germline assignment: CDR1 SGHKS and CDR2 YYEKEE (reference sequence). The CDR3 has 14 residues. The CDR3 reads CASSLVGGLEPQHF. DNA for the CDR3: TGTGCCAGCAGCTTGGTTGGGGGGTTAGAGCCCCAGCATTTT.